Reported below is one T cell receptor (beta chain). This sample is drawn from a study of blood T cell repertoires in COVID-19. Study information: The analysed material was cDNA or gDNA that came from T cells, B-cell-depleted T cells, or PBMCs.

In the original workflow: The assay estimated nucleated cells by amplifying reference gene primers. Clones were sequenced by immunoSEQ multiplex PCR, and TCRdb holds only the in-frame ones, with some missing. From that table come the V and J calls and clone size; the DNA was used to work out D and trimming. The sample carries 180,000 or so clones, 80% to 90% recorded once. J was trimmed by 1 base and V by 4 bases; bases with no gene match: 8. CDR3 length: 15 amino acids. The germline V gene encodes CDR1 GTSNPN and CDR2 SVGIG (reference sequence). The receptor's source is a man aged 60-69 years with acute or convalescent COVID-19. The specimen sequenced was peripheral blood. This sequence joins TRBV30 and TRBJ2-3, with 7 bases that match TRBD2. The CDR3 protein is CAWKYGGGGTDTQYF. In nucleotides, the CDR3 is TGTGCCTGGAAGTACGGGGGAGGGGGCACAGATACGCAGTATTTT.